Following are 26 T cell receptor beta chains from one sample sequenced in a study of shared T cell receptors in the human thymus. The assay was immunoSEQ multiplex PCR, and TCRdb's table has in-frame clones only and misses some. In the table there are hundreds of thousands of clones, approximately 95% of which are singletons. The sample was thymocytes. The receptors stem from a human donor.

The genes are TRBV28 and TRBJ1-2, with D perhaps TRBD1 (6 bases). V lost 8 bases, J lost 4 bases, and 14 bases lay in between. CDR1 is MDHEN, CDR2 SYDVKM, per germline. This CDR3 has 13 residues. The CDR3 spells CASRQQGPYGYTF. For the CDR3, the DNA is TGTGCCAGCCGTCAGCAGGGGCCCTATGGCTACACCTTC.

The chain combines TRBV11-2 with TRBJ2-1, with TRBD2 matching 12 bases. This CDR3 comprises 17 residues. The J segment lost 7 bases and the V segment lost 1 base, leaving 8 bases of the junction unmatched. Germline CDR1 SGHAT, CDR2 FQNNGV. CDR3 in amino acids: CASSLAPTSGSVNEQFF. DNA of the CDR3: TGTGCCAGCAGCTTAGCCCCGACTAGCGGGAGTGTGAATGAGCAGTTCTTC.

The chain couples TRBV23-1 to TRBJ1-5; no firm D call. TRBV23-1 is annotated as an ORF whose role is uncertain. The CDR3 is made up of 13 amino acids. V shed 2 bases and J shed 10 bases, with 12 bases lying between them. The CDR3 sequence: CASSQIQYGPQHF. In DNA form, the CDR3 reads TGCGCCAGCAGTCAAATTCAGTACGGCCCCCAGCATTTT.

The chain links TRBV14 to TRBJ2-7; 9 bases are shared with TRBD2. The CDR3 runs 23 residues. The trim removed 4 bases at V and 2 bases at J, leaving 30 bases unmatched. Germline CDR1 SGHDN, CDR2 FVKESK. In nucleotides, the CDR3 is TGTGCCAGCAGCCCCCCTGGACAGGTGAAGAGCACCTTTACTAGCGGGCCGCCCTACGAGCAGTACTTC. Its translation is CASSPPGQVKSTFTSGPPYEQYF.

V is TRBV28 and J is TRBJ1-4; 10 bases match TRBD1. The V segment lost 4 bases and the J segment 6 bases; nucleotides outside the gene matches: 8. CDR3 length equals 16 residues. CDR1 and CDR2 (germline): MDHEN, SYDVKM. DNA of the CDR3: TGTGCCAGCAGTTCCTCCGGTGGACAGGGGGATGAAAAACTGTTTTTT. Translating it yields CASSSSGGQGDEKLFF.

The chain links TRBV7-2 to TRBJ2-1; TRBD2 agrees at 12 bases. The CDR3 has 16 amino acids. In germline, CDR1 is SGHTA, CDR2 FQGNSA. The J segment lost 8 bases and the V segment lost 5 bases, leaving 10 bases of the junction unmatched. Here the CDR3 reads CASSANLAGGPYEQFF. The CDR3 nucleotides read TGTGCCAGCAGCGCTAATCTAGCGGGAGGGCCGTATGAGCAGTTCTTC.

The chain links TRBV18 to TRBJ2-1, with 8 bases that match TRBD2. V shed 3 bases, J shed 3 bases, and the junction held 16 bases outside the gene matches. From germline, CDR1 is KGHSH and CDR2 LQKENI. The length of the CDR3 is 19 residues. Here the CDR3 reads CASSPPPSGYYPDYNEQFF. The CDR3 DNA is TGTGCCAGCTCACCTCCGCCTAGCGGGTACTATCCTGACTACAATGAGCAGTTCTTC.

The V gene is TRBV9, the J gene TRBJ2-1; 12 bases match TRBD2. Germline lookup yields CDR1 SGDLS and CDR2 YYNGEE. With V trimmed by 3 bases and J by 0 bases, 7 bases remained unmatched. This CDR3 has 18 residues. CDR3 coding DNA: TGTGCCAGCAGCGGCCGGACTAGCGGGATTAGCTCCTACAATGAGCAGTTCTTC. Translating gives CASSGRTSGISSYNEQFF.

V gene TRBV19 combines with J gene TRBJ1-1; D not certain. Trimming took 1 base from V and 7 from J, leaving 13 bases between them. Germline-derived CDR1 and CDR2 are LNHDA and SQIVND (reference sequence). The CDR3 contains 14 residues. CDR3 coding DNA: TGTGCCAGTAGTATAGGAACAGTATCAGGTGAAGCTTTCTTT. Its translation is CASSIGTVSGEAFF.

V and J are TRBV19 and TRBJ2-2; 7 nucleotides agree with TRBD1. Germline CDR1 and CDR2: LNHDA and SQIVND (reference sequence). V trimming: 6 bases; J trimming: 0 bases; junction bases outside the gene matches: 7. This CDR3 spans 16 amino acids. The chain's CDR3 is CASRQGPPANTGELFF. The CDR3 DNA reads TGTGCCAGTAGACAGGGGCCCCCGGCGAACACCGGGGAGCTGTTTTTT.

This chain joins TRBV27 and TRBJ2-1; no definite D call. CDR3 size: 13 residues. Germline-derived CDR1 and CDR2 are MNHEY and SMNVEV (reference sequence). Between the trimmed V and J ends, which lost 6 bases and 4 bases, there was a span of 10 bases. Here the CDR3 reads CASRGNGYNEQFF. CDR3 nucleotides: TGTGCCAGCAGAGGGAACGGTTACAATGAGCAGTTCTTC.

The chain has TRBV5-8 and TRBJ2-5; 14 bases are shared with TRBD2. Germline V CDR1 and CDR2: SGHTS, YDEGEE. This CDR3 has 20 amino acids. V dropped 0 bases and J dropped 2; count of bases not matched to a gene: 12. CDR3: CASSLAFGTSGSAGQETQYF. CDR3 coding DNA: TGTGCCAGCAGCTTGGCCTTTGGGACTAGCGGGAGTGCTGGTCAAGAGACCCAGTACTTC.

The gene calls are TRBV5-1 and TRBJ1-2; the D gene is possibly TRBD1 (5 bases). The CDR3 spans 15 residues. The germline V gene encodes CDR1 SGHRS and CDR2 YFSETQ. The V end was cut by 3 bases, the J end by 8 bases, with 20 bases between. CDR3 loop: CASSSPRAGVGGYTF. DNA of the CDR3: TGCGCCAGCAGCTCCCCGAGGGCGGGGGTAGGCGGCTACACCTTC.

As DNA, the CDR3 is TGTGCCAGCAGTTTATCAGCGGGACTAGCGGGAGGGTCCGATACGCAGTATTTT. Translated, it gives CASSLSAGLAGGSDTQYF. The chain uses TRBV27 and TRBJ2-3; 16 positions agree with TRBD2. Germline CDR1 and CDR2: MNHEY and SMNVEV (reference sequence). This CDR3 has 18 amino acids. V shed 0 bases, J shed 6 bases, and the junction held 6 bases outside the gene matches.

The chain links TRBV27 to TRBJ2-7, with 10 nucleotides matching TRBD2. Germline-derived CDR1 and CDR2 are MNHEY and SMNVEV (reference sequence). The CDR3 length is 17 residues. J was trimmed by 5 bases and V by 4 bases; bases with no gene match: 14. CDR3 loop: CASSSRPAGGPPNEQYF. CDR3 in DNA: TGTGCCAGCAGTTCCCGACCAGCGGGAGGGCCACCCAACGAGCAGTACTTC.

The rearrangement uses TRBV11-2 and TRBJ1-1, with 7 positions matching TRBD1. The junction had 4 bases not matched to a gene; V was cut back by 1 base and J by 11 bases. CDR1 is SGHAT and CDR2 is FQNNGV in the germline V gene. The CDR3 has 12 amino acids. CDR3 coding DNA: TGTGCCAGCAGCTTAGGACAGGGCAGGGCTTTCTTT. It specifies CASSLGQGRAFF.

J is TRBJ1-2 and V is TRBV11-1; D is unclear. The germline V and J ends were trimmed by 8 bases and 5 bases, with 9 bases remaining between them. There are 11 residues in the CDR3. The germline CDR1 and CDR2 sequences are SGHAT and FQDESV (reference sequence). The CDR3 DNA follows: TGTGCCAGCGGGGATGGTTATGGCTACACCTTC. This translates into CASGDGYGYTF.

This clone was picked up one time. V is TRBV7-6 and J is TRBJ2-5; 10 bases fit TRBD2. Germline CDR1 reads SGHVS; CDR2 reads FNYEAQ. The CDR3 is made up of 17 amino acids. The V gene end was trimmed by 5 bases and the J gene end by 2 bases; junction bases not matched to a gene: 11. The CDR3 DNA reads as TGTGCCAGCAGCCTGTCAAGCAGCGGGAGGGGTCAAGAGACCCAGTACTTC. Its protein is CASSLSSSGRGQETQYF.

The chain has TRBV7-8 and TRBJ2-7; a weak D match, TRBD2 (6 bases). The V gene's germline CDR1 is SGHVS and CDR2 FQNEAQ. The CDR3 has 13 residues. V was trimmed by 8 bases and J by 0 bases, leaving 11 bases between them. The CDR3 DNA follows: TGTGCCAGCTTCTCGGGGGACTCCTACGAGCAGTACTTC. Its translation: CASFSGDSYEQYF.

The V and J genes are TRBV19 and TRBJ2-2; tentatively, D is TRBD1 or TRBD2 (5 bases each). Germline lookup yields CDR1 LNHDA and CDR2 SQIVND (reference sequence). Trimming shortened V by 5 bases and J by 4 bases, and 26 bases separated the two germline ends. The CDR3 sequence is 19 residues long. The CDR3 region is CASSGPFTVGARRTGELFF. CDR3 coding DNA: TGTGCCAGTAGTGGGCCCTTCACGGTCGGGGCGAGGCGCACCGGGGAGCTGTTTTTT.

The chain links TRBV21-1 to TRBJ1-4. TRBV21-1 is a listed pseudogene. The CDR3 runs 13 residues. For the CDR3, the DNA is TGTGCCAGCAGCGGACGCCTAAATGAAAAACTGTTTTTT. Translation: CASSGRLNEKLFF.

This chain uses TRBV27 with TRBJ2-1; 7 nucleotides agree with TRBD2. This CDR3 spans 16 amino acids. In germline, CDR1 is MNHEY, CDR2 SMNVEV (reference sequence). The ends lost 2 bases at V and 6 bases at J; junction bases unmatched: 10. CDR3 amino acids: CASSLREGGRVNEQFF. The CDR3 region has the DNA TGTGCCAGCAGTTTACGGGAAGGCGGGAGAGTCAATGAGCAGTTCTTC.

This chain joins TRBV6-6 and TRBJ2-5; 7 nucleotides align to TRBD1. This CDR3 region has 15 residues. Trimming at V came to 2 bases and at J to 2 bases, leaving 5 bases not matched to a gene. In germline, CDR1 is MNHNY, CDR2 SVGAGI (reference sequence). The DNA for the CDR3 is TGTGCCAGCAGTTACACAGGGGATGCACAAGAGACCCAGTACTTC. Its translation is CASSYTGDAQETQYF.

The chain links TRBV6-1 to TRBJ2-7, with D unresolved. Per germline, CDR1 MNHNS and CDR2 SASEGT. There are 11 residues in the CDR3. Between the trimmed V and J ends, which lost 7 bases and 4 bases, there was a span of 8 bases. The CDR3 sequence is CASTGWYEQYF. For the CDR3, the DNA is TGTGCCAGCACGGGCTGGTACGAGCAGTACTTC.

The rearrangement uses TRBV15 and TRBJ2-7, with D possibly matching TRBD2 (6 bases). The CDR3 length is 14 residues. V was clipped by 0 bases and J by 2 bases, with 8 bases between them. Germline loops: CDR1 LNHNV, CDR2 YYDKDF (reference sequence). As DNA, the CDR3 is TGTGCCACCAGCAGAGAGGGGGGAACCTACGAGCAGTACTTC. Amino acid sequence: CATSREGGTYEQYF. Variable domain in full (rest from reference TRBV15 and TRBJ2-7): DAMVIQNPRYQVTQFGKPVTLSCSQTLNHNVMYWYQQKSSQAPKLLFHYYDKDFNNEADTPDNFQSRRPNTSFCFLDIRSPGLGDTAMYLCATSREGGTYEQYFGPGTRLTVT.

The chain recombines TRBV28 with TRBJ2-1, with 12 bases that match TRBD2. The germline gives CDR1 MDHEN, CDR2 SYDVKM. The CDR3 contains 15 residues. The ends lost 6 bases at V and 4 bases at J; junction bases unmatched: 4. CDR3 coding DNA: TGTGCCAGCAGCCGGGGGACTAGCGGGTACAATGAGCAGTTCTTC. The encoded protein is CASSRGTSGYNEQFF.